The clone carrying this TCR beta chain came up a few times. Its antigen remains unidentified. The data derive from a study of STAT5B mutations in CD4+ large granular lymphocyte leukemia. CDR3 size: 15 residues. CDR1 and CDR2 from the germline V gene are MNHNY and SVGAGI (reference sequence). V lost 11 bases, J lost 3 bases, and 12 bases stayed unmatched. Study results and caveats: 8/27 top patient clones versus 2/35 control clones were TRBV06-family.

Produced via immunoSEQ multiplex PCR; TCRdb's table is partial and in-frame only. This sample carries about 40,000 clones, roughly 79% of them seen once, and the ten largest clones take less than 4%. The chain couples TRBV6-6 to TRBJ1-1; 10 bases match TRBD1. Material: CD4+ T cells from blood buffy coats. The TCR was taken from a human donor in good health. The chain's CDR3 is CAGSSTGTGDTEAFF. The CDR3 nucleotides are TGTGCCGGATCTAGTACCGGGACAGGGGACACTGAAGCTTTCTTT.